Each of the 7 T cell receptor beta chains below was sequenced from the same sample in a study of blood T cell repertoires in COVID-19. Sequencing was performed with immunoSEQ multiplex PCR; in TCRdb, only in-frame clones are kept and a portion is missing. The data show 100,000 to 150,000 clones, 85% seen once. The sequencing sample was made of peripheral blood. The receptor source for this set is a woman of 80 years or more with COVID-19, enrolled during active disease.

CDR3: CASSIGVEEKLFF. CDR3 DNA sequence: TGTGCCAGCAGTATCGGGGTGGAGGAAAAACTGTTTTTT. The chain has TRBV6-5 and TRBJ1-4; D unresolved. V gave up 5 bases and J gave up 8 bases, with 12 bases separating them. Germline V lookup: CDR1 MNHEY, CDR2 SVGAGI. CDR3 length equals 13 residues.

This chain links TRBV27 with TRBJ1-1; TRBD1 matches 10 bases. After removal of 6 bases from V and 10 bases from J, the junction contained 11 bases not matched to a gene. The CDR3 has 14 residues. CDR1 MNHEY and CDR2 SMNVEV come from the germline V gene (reference sequence). The chain's CDR3 is CASRPSGTGVRAFF. CDR3 nucleotides: TGTGCCAGCAGGCCCTCCGGGACAGGGGTGAGAGCTTTCTTT.

The V gene is TRBV6-1, the J gene TRBJ1-5, with D perhaps TRBD1 (6 bases). Germline CDR1 is MNHNS and CDR2 is SASEGT. V gave up 7 bases and J gave up 5 bases, with 12 bases separating them. There are 13 residues in the CDR3. The CDR3 coding sequence is TGTGCCAGCAATCCTCAGGGGTATCAGCCCCAGCATTTT. Its translation is CASNPQGYQPQHF.

The rearrangement uses TRBV18 and TRBJ2-5, with 11 bases fitting TRBD2. Germline CDR1 and CDR2: KGHSH and LQKENI. This CDR3 contains 20 residues. Unmatched junction bases numbered 16, after V lost 2 bases and J lost 2 bases. CDR3 nucleotide sequence: TGTGCCAGCTCACCAGATGTAACGGACGGACTAGCGGGTAAACAAGAGACCCAGTACTTC. It specifies CASSPDVTDGLAGKQETQYF. Full variable domain (outside the CDR3, taken from reference TRBV18 and TRBJ2-5): NAGVMQNPRHLVRRRGQEARLRCSPMKGHSHVYWYRQLPEEGLKFMVYLQKENIIDESGMPKERFSAEFPKEGPSILRIQQVVRGDSAAYFCASSPDVTDGLAGKQETQYFGPGTRLLVL.

This clone has only one observation. J is TRBJ2-1 and V is TRBV28; TRBD2 matches at 14 bases. Germline V gene lookup returns CDR1 MDHEN and CDR2 SYDVKM. Trimming cost V 5 bases and J 6 bases; bases outside gene matches: 9. The CDR3 has 17 amino acids. The CDR3 protein is CASSLIPGTSGSNEQFF. For the CDR3, the DNA is TGTGCCAGCAGTCTAATACCCGGGACTAGCGGGAGCAATGAGCAGTTCTTC.

The V gene is TRBV6-2 or TRBV6-3, the J gene TRBJ1-5; the D is unclear. Trimming took off 5 bases at V and 1 base at J, with 6 bases between the two ends. The CDR3 is 13 residues long. Germline loops: CDR1 MNHEY, CDR2 SVGEGT. For the CDR3, the DNA is TGTGCCAGCAGTCCGGTAAGCAATCAGCCCCAGCATTTT. Translating gives CASSPVSNQPQHF.

Of note for this clone: Mismatch with germline at one junction end may stem from a read error. CDR3 residues: CASSREDRGRGRNRPQHF. The CDR3 DNA reads as TGTGCCAGCAGCCGGGAAGACAGGGGGCGGGGTAGAAATCGGCCCCAGCATTTT. The chain employs TRBV7-9 and TRBJ1-5; 10 nucleotides match TRBD1. CDR3 length: 18 residues. Germline CDR1 and CDR2: SEHNR and FQNEAQ (reference sequence).